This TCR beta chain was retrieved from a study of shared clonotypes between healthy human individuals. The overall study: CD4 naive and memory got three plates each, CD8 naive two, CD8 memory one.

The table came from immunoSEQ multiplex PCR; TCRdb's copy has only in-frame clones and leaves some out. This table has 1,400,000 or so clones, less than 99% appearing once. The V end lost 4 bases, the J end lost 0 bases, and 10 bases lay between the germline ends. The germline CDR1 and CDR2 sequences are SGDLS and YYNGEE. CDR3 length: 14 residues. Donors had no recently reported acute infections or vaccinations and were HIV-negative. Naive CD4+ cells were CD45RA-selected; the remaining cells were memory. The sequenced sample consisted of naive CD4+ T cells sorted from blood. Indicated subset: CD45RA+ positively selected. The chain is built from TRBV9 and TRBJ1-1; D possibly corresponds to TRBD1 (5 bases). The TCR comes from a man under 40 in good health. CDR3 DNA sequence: TGTGCCAGCAGCCCCCAGGGTATGAACACTGAAGCTTTCTTT. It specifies CASSPQGMNTEAFF.